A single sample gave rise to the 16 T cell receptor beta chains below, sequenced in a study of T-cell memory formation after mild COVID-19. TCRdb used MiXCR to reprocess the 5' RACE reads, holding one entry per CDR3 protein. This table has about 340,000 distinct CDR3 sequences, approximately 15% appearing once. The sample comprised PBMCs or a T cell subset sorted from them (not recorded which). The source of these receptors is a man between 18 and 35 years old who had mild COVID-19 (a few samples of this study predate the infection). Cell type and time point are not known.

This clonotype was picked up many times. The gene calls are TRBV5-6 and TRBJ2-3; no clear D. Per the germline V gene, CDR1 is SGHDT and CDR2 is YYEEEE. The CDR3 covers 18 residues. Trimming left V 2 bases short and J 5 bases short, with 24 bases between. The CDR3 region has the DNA TGTGCCAGCAGCTTTACGTTCGTAGGGCCAACGGTGGGAGATACGCAGTATTTT. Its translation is CASSFTFVGPTVGDTQYF.

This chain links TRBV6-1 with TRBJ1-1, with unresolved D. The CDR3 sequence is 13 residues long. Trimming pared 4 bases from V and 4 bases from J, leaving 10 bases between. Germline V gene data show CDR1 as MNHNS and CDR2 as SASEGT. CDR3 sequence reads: CASSVTGSTEAFF. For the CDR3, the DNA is TGTGCCAGCAGTGTCACGGGTAGCACTGAAGCTTTCTTT.

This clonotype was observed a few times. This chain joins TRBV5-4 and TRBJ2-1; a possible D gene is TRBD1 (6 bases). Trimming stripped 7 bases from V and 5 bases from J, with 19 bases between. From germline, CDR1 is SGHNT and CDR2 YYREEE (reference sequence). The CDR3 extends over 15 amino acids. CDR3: CASLPPGEVNNEQFF. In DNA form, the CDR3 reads TGTGCCAGCTTGCCCCCAGGGGAAGTGAACAATGAGCAGTTCTTC.

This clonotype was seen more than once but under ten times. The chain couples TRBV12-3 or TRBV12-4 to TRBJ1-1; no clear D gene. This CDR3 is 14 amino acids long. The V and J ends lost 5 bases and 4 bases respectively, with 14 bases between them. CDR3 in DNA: TGTGCCAGCAGTCCCGCCGCGCGAGGCACTGAAGCTTTCTTT. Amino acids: CASSPAARGTEAFF.

CDR3 region: CASSLESGGRNTDTQYF. The DNA of the CDR3 is TGTGCCAGCAGCTTAGAATCCGGGGGAAGAAACACAGATACGCAGTATTTT. The chain joins TRBV7-9 to TRBJ2-3, with D perhaps matching TRBD2 (6 bases). This CDR3 has 17 residues. Trimming shortened V by 1 base and J by 2 bases, and 16 bases separated the two germline ends. CDR1 SEHNR and CDR2 FQNEAQ come from the germline V gene (reference sequence).

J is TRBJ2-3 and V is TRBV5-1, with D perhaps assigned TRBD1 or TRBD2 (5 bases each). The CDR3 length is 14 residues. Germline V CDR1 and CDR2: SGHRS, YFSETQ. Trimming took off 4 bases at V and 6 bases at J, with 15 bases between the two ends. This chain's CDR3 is CASSPGTASDTQYF. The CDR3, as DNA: TGCGCCAGCAGCCCCGGGACCGCGTCGGATACGCAGTATTTT.

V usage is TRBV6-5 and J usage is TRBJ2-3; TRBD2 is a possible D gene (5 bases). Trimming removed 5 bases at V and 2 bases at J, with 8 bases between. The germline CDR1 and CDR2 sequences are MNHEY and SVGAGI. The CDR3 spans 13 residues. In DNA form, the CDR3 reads TGTGCCAGCAGTCGGACTGTCACAGATACGCAGTATTTT. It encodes CASSRTVTDTQYF.

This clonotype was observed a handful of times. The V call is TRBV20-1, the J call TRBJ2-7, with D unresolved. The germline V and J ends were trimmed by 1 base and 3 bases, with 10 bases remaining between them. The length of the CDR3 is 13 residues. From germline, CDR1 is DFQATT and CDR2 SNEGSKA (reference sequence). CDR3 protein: CSARVPVFYEQYF. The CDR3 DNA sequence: TGCAGTGCTAGAGTTCCTGTATTCTACGAGCAGTACTTC.

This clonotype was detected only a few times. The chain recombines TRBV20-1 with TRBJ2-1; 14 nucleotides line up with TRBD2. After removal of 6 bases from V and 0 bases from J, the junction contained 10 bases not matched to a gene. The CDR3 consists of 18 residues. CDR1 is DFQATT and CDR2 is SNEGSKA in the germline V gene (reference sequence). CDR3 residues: CSALRGLAGGPSYNEQFF. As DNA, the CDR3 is TGCAGTGCCCTTCGTGGACTAGCGGGGGGCCCCTCCTACAATGAGCAGTTCTTC.

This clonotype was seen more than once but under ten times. This chain's CDR3 is CSVKGGQSRIYNEQFF. Written as DNA, the CDR3 is TGCAGCGTCAAAGGAGGACAGTCTAGGATATACAATGAGCAGTTCTTC. V is TRBV29-1 and J is TRBJ2-1; weak D call: TRBD1 (6 bases). The CDR3 is made up of 16 amino acids. The V gene's germline CDR1 is SQVTM and CDR2 ANQGSEA. Trimming shortened V by 6 bases and J by 4 bases, and 22 bases separated the two germline ends.

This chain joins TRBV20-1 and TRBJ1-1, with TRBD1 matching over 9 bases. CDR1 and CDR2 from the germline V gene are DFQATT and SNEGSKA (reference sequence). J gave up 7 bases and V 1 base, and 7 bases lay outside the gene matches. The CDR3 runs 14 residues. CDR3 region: CSARGDRAEYEAFF. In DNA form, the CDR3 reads TGCAGTGCTAGAGGGGACAGGGCCGAATATGAAGCTTTCTTT.

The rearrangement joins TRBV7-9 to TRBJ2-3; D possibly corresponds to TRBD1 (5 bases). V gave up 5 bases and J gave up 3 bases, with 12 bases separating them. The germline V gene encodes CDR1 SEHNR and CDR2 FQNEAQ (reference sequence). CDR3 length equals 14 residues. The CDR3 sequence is CASSRSSGTDTQYF. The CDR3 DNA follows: TGTGCCAGCAGCCGGTCCTCAGGGACAGATACGCAGTATTTT.

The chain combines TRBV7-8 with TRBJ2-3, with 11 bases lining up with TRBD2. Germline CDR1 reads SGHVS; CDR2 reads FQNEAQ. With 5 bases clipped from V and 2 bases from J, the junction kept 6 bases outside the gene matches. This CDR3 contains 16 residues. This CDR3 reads CASSASGGLYTDTQYF. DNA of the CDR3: TGTGCCAGCAGCGCTAGCGGGGGGTTATACACAGATACGCAGTATTTT.

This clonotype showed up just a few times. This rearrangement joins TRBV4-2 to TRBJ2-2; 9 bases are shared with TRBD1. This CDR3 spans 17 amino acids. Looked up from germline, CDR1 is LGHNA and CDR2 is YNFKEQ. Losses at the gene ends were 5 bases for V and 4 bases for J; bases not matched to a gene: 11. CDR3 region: CASSSAQGARSTGELFF. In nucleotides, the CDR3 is TGTGCCAGCAGCTCGGCACAGGGGGCGCGGAGCACCGGGGAGCTGTTTTTT.

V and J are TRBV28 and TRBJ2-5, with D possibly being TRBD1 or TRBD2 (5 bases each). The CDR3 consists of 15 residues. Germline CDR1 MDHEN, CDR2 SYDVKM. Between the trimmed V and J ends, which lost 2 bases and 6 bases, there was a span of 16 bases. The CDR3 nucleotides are TGTGCCAGCAGTTTAAACGGGGCTAGTGGAAAGACCCAGTACTTC. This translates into CASSLNGASGKTQYF.

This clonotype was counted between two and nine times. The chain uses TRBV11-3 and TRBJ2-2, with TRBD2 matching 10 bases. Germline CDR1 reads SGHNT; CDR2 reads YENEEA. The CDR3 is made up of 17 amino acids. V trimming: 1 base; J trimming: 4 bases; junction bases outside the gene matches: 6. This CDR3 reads CASSLGSSGGTTGELFF. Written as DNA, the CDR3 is TGTGCCAGCAGCTTAGGATCTAGCGGGGGAACCACCGGGGAGCTGTTTTTT. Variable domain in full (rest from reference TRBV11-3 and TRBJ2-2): EAGVVQSPRYKIIEKKQPVAFWCNPISGHNTLYWYLQNLGQGPELLIRYENEEAVDDSQLPKDRFSAERLKGVDSTLKIQPAELGDSAVYLCASSLGSSGGTTGELFFGEGSRLTVL.